The present T cell receptor (beta chain) was sequenced within a study of T cell responses to AZD1222 COVID-19 vaccine. TCRdb's copy holds only in-frame clones and misses some; the assay was immunoSEQ multiplex PCR. This table holds around 67,000 clones, roughly 85% found once. This CDR3 spans 16 amino acids. The V gene end was trimmed by 0 bases and the J gene end by 6 bases; junction bases not matched to a gene: 11. Germline-derived CDR1 and CDR2 are LGHNA and YNFKEQ. The clonotype originates from an adult who received the AZD1222 COVID-19 vaccine. This specimen consisted of peripheral blood, obtained 28 days after the second AZD1222 dose. The V and J genes are TRBV4-2 and TRBJ2-7, with 7 bases fitting TRBD1. The CDR3 sequence is CASSQDSPEGAGEQYF. Written as DNA, the CDR3 is TGTGCCAGCAGCCAAGATAGTCCCGAGGGGGCGGGCGAGCAGTACTTC.